The rows below give T cell receptor beta chains drawn from one sample of a study of OX40 agonist ivuxolimab in advanced cancers. Data came from immunoSEQ multiplex PCR; TCRdb stores just in-frame clones and leaves some out. In the table there are about 110,000 clones, roughly nine tenths of which are singletons. Sequences were derived from CD4+ or CD8+ T cells sorted from blood, sampled in a trial of the OX40 agonist ivuxolimab. The receptors derive from an adult with an advanced solid tumor such as melanoma, head and neck, liver or kidney cancer. Both conserved end residues are part of each CDR3.

J gene: TRBJ1-3
V gene: TRBV7-2
CDR3 protein: CASSLVKAQGLGNTIYF

J gene: TRBJ2-7
V gene: TRBV7-2
CDR3 protein: CASSLAQDSLGSYEQYF

J gene: TRBJ1-1
V gene: TRBV14
CDR3 protein: CASRRLQGFTEAFF

J gene: TRBJ1-4
V gene: TRBV5-6
CDR3 protein: CASSLWGRRKTVF

J gene: TRBJ2-7
V gene: TRBV5-4
CDR3 protein: CASSSAGARPYEQYF

J gene: TRBJ1-2
V gene: TRBV2
CDR3 protein: CASRGPGTGLGYTF

J gene: TRBJ1-4
V gene: TRBV30
CDR3 protein: CAWSERGEKLFF

J gene: TRBJ1-4
V gene: TRBV18
CDR3 protein: CASSPGQGKGDNEKLFF

J gene: TRBJ1-1
V gene: TRBV19
CDR3 protein: CASRRTGTDDTEAFF

J gene: TRBJ2-5
V gene: TRBV7-6
CDR3 protein: CASSLATAGKETQYF

J gene: TRBJ1-3
V gene: TRBV5-1
CDR3 protein: CASSAGNSGNTIYF

J gene: TRBJ1-5
V gene: TRBV10-3
CDR3 protein: CAIAPVRDSNQPQHF

J gene: TRBJ2-3
V gene: TRBV30
CDR3 protein: CARAGEATDTQYF

J gene: TRBJ2-7
V gene: TRBV29-1
CDR3 protein: CSVELPGLAGKYEQYF

J gene: TRBJ1-6
V gene: TRBV9
CDR3 protein: CASSASPGRSNSPLHF

J gene: TRBJ2-5
V gene: TRBV6-5
CDR3 protein: CASSPSGRQETQYF

J gene: TRBJ2-1
V gene: TRBV5-1
CDR3 protein: CASSLGAINEQFF

J gene: TRBJ2-5
V gene: TRBV14
CDR3 protein: CASSHRDRGLETQYF

J gene: TRBJ2-2
V gene: TRBV2
CDR3 protein: CASSETSARNTGELFF

J gene: TRBJ2-3
V gene: TRBV9
CDR3 protein: CASSVASGRTDTQYF

J gene: TRBJ1-5
V gene: TRBV6-1
CDR3 protein: CASSDWNQPQHF

J gene: TRBJ1-5
V gene: TRBV11-2
CDR3 protein: CASSLDQISGPQHF

J gene: TRBJ2-4
V gene: TRBV30
CDR3 protein: CAWSLRGTTNIQYF

J gene: TRBJ2-3
V gene: TRBV29-1
CDR3 protein: CSVPGTGLFRTDTQYF

J gene: TRBJ1-2
V gene: TRBV30
CDR3 protein: CAWSTGPTYGYTF

J gene: TRBJ2-5
V gene: TRBV2
CDR3 protein: CASSLRGETQYF

J gene: TRBJ1-5
V gene: TRBV28
CDR3 protein: CASSTGTHQPQHF

J gene: TRBJ2-3
V gene: TRBV4-3
CDR3 protein: CASSRNPTSTDTQYF

J gene: TRBJ1-6
V gene: TRBV6-6
CDR3 protein: CASSSAATNSPLHF

J gene: TRBJ2-2
V gene: TRBV29-1
CDR3 protein: CSAAAQGELTGELFF

J gene: TRBJ1-4
V gene: TRBV7-2
CDR3 protein: CASSLVPGDNEKLFF

J gene: TRBJ2-7
V gene: TRBV10-3
CDR3 protein: CATRLAGDTYEQYF

J gene: TRBJ1-6
V gene: TRBV6-5
CDR3 protein: CASTLSRTANSPLHF

J gene: TRBJ1-2
V gene: TRBV7-8
CDR3 protein: CASSPTEGYGYTF

J gene: TRBJ2-7
V gene: TRBV28
CDR3 protein: CASSGGRRAALNYEQYF

J gene: TRBJ2-5
V gene: TRBV5-1
CDR3 protein: CASSVTGPQETQYF

J gene: TRBJ1-5
V gene: TRBV29-1
CDR3 protein: CSVELTGEQPQHF

J gene: TRBJ2-1
V gene: TRBV7-3
CDR3 protein: CASSTNLAGGEQFF

J gene: TRBJ2-7
V gene: TRBV28
CDR3 protein: CASSLAGRTSYEQYF

J gene: TRBJ1-4
V gene: TRBV5-3
CDR3 protein: CARRQGAGEKLFF

J gene: TRBJ2-5
V gene: TRBV7-9
CDR3 protein: CASSNQETQYF

J gene: TRBJ2-1
V gene: TRBV9
CDR3 protein: CASSAGTSDNEQFF

J gene: TRBJ2-2
V gene: TRBV2
CDR3 protein: CATDEQGLVTGELFF

J gene: TRBJ1-6
V gene: TRBV7-2
CDR3 protein: CASSLGAGFYSPLHF

J gene: TRBJ2-5
V gene: TRBV7-3
CDR3 protein: CASSLNPGETQYF

J gene: TRBJ2-1
V gene: TRBV18
CDR3 protein: CASSPQSHRFNEQFF

J gene: TRBJ1-1
V gene: TRBV28
CDR3 protein: CASRGAGHTEAFF

J gene: TRBJ2-3
V gene: TRBV19
CDR3 protein: CASGPRGIATDTQYF

J gene: TRBJ1-5
V gene: TRBV7-3
CDR3 protein: CASSLAGDSNQPQHF

J gene: TRBJ2-5
V gene: TRBV2
CDR3 protein: CASSILTYQETQYF

J gene: TRBJ2-5
V gene: TRBV11-1
CDR3 protein: CASSLFGDYQETQYF

J gene: TRBJ2-5
V gene: TRBV7-9
CDR3 protein: CASSLSQQETQYF

J gene: TRBJ2-5
V gene: TRBV18
CDR3 protein: CASSGEYQETQYF

J gene: TRBJ1-1
V gene: TRBV27
CDR3 protein: CASSPRTGNTEAFF

J gene: TRBJ1-1
V gene: TRBV5-5
CDR3 protein: CASSTTGIRNTEAFF

J gene: TRBJ2-7
V gene: TRBV5-4
CDR3 protein: CASSPGVSGGASPLYEQYF

J gene: TRBJ1-2
V gene: TRBV6-5
CDR3 protein: CASSTLDYGYTF